The next 2 T cell receptor beta chains were all read from a single sample in a study of CD8 T cells in ankylosing spondylitis (dated by TCRdb to between 2016 and 2019). The library was built by means of 5' RACE. The reads were generated on an Illumina HiSeq 2500. Starting from the raw public reads, TCRdb applied fastp trimming at Q25, assembled clones with MiXCR and retained in-frame beta chains. Each entry merges the rows of one CDR3 protein and shows their most common DNA and genes. For this sample the table gives some 300,000 distinct CDR3 sequences, of which around 21% were detected only once. Together, the top ten hold 3.5% to 4.5% of the sample. The specimen was blood, either unsorted or a sorted T cell fraction (not recorded which). Every receptor here comes from a female donor with ankylosing spondylitis or in good health (not recorded which).

The V and J genes are TRBV27 and TRBJ1-2; 7 bases fit TRBD1. Germline V gene sequence: CDR1 MNHEY, CDR2 SMNVEV (reference sequence). This CDR3 is 20 amino acids long. V trimming: 8 bases; J trimming: 0 bases; junction bases outside the gene matches: 24. Here the CDR3 reads CASYPSSLLPGGTANYGYTF. The DNA for the CDR3 is TGTGCCAGCTATCCGAGTTCCCTCCTCCCCGGGGGGACAGCTAACTATGGCTACACCTTC.

V gene TRBV11-2 combines with J gene TRBJ2-3, with a weak D call TRBD1 (5 bases). The CDR3 has 15 amino acids. CDR1 and CDR2 from the germline V gene are SGHAT and FQNNGV. V was pared by 5 bases and J by 6 bases, with 18 bases between. In DNA form, the CDR3 reads TGTGCCAGCAGCCGCGATCCGTCAGGGTCGGATACGCAGTATTTT. Its translation: CASSRDPSGSDTQYF.